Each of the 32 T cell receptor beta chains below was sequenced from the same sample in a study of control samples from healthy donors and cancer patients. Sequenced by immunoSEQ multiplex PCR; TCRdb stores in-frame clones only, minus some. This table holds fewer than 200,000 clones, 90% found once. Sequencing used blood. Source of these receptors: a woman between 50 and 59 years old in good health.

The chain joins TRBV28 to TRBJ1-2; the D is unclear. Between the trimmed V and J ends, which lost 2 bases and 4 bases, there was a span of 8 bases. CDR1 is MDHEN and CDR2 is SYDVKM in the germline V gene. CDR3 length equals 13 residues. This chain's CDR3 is CASSLGVAYGYTF. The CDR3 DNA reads TGTGCCAGCAGTTTAGGGGTCGCCTATGGCTACACCTTC.

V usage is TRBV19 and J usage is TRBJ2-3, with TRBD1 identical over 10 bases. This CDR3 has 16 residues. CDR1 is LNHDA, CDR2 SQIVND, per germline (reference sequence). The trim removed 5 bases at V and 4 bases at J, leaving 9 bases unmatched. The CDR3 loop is CASSSRDRGSSDTQYF. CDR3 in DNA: TGTGCCAGTAGTTCCCGGGACAGGGGCTCTTCAGATACGCAGTATTTT.

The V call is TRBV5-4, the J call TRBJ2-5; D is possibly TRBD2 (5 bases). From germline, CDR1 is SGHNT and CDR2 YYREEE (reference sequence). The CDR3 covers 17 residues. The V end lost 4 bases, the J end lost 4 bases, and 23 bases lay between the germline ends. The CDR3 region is CASSPSAGKGYGETQYF. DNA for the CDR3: TGTGCCAGCAGCCCATCGGCCGGGAAGGGATACGGAGAGACCCAGTACTTC.

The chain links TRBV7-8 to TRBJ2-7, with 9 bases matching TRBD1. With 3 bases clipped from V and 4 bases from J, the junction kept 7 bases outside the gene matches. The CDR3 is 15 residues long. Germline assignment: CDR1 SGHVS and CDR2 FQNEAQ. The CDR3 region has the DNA TGTGCCAGCAGCTTGCAGGGGACAGGGCGGTACGAGCAGTACTTC. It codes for CASSLQGTGRYEQYF. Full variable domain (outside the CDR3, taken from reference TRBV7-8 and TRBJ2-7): GAGVSQSPRYKVAKRGQDVALRCDPISGHVSLFWYQQALGQGPEFLTYFQNEAQLDKSGLPSDRFFAERPEGSVSTLKIQRTQQEDSAVYLCASSLQGTGRYEQYFGPGTRLTVT.

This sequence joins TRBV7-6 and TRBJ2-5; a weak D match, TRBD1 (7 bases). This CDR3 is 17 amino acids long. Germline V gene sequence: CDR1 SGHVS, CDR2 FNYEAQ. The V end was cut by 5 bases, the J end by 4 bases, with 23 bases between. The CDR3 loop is CASSREITGEVGETQYF. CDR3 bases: TGTGCCAGCAGCCGGGAAATAACAGGGGAGGTGGGAGAGACCCAGTACTTC. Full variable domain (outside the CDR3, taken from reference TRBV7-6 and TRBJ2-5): GAGVSQSPRYKVTKRGQDVALRCDPISGHVSLYWYRQALGQGPEFLTYFNYEAQQDKSGLPNDRFSAERPEGSISTLTIQRTEQRDSAMYRCASSREITGEVGETQYFGPGTRLLVL.

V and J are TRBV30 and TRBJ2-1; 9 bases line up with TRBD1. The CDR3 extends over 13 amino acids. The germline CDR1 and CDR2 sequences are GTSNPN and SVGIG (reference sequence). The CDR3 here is CGGGAGTGTKQFF. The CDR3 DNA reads TGTGGGGGGGGCGCCGGGACAGGGACGAAGCAGTTCTTC.

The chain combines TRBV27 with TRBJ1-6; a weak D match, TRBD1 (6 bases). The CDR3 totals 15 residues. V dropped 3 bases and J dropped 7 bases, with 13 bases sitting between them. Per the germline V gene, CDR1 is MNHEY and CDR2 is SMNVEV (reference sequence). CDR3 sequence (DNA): TGTGCCAGCAGTTTCGGGGGGCCGGGGAATTCACCCCTCCACTTT. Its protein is CASSFGGPGNSPLHF.

The CDR3 region has the DNA TGTGCCAGTAAGGCCAGGGAAAACACCGGGGAGCTGTTTTTT. This codes for CASKARENTGELFF. The chain recombines TRBV19 with TRBJ2-2; D is perhaps TRBD1 (5 bases). Germline-derived CDR1 and CDR2 are LNHDA and SQIVND (reference sequence). The V and J ends lost 7 bases and 2 bases respectively, with 11 bases between them. The CDR3 runs to 14 residues.

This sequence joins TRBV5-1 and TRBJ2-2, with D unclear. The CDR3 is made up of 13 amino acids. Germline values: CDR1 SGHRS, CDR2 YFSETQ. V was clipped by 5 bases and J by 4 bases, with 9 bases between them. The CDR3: CASRGPVTGELFF. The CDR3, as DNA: TGCGCCAGCAGAGGGCCTGTCACCGGGGAGCTGTTTTTT.

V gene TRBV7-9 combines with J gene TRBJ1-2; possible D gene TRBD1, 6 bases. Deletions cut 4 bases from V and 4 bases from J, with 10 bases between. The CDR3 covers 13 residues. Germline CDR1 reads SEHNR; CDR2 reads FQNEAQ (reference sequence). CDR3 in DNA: TGTGCCAGCAGCTCCCCGGACAGCTATGGCTACACCTTC. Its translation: CASSSPDSYGYTF.

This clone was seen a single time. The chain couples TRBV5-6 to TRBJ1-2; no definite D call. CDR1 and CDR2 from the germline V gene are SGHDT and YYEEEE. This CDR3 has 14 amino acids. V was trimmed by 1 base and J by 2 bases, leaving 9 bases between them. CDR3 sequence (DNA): TGTGCCAGCAGCTTGAATACAAGGAACTATGGCTACACCTTC. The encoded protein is CASSLNTRNYGYTF.

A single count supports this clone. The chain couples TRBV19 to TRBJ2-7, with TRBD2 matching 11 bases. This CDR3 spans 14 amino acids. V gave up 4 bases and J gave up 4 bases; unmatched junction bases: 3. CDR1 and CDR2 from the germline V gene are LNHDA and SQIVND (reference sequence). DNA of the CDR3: TGTGCCAGTAGTACTAGCGGGGGGTATTACGAGCAGTACTTC. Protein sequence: CASSTSGGYYEQYF.

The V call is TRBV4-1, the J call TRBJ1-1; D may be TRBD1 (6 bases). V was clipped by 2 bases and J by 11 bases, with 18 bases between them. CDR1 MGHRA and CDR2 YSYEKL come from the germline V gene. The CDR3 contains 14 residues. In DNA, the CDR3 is TGCGCCAGCAGCCAAATAGGACAGTCTCCTGGGGCTTTCTTT. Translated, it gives CASSQIGQSPGAFF.

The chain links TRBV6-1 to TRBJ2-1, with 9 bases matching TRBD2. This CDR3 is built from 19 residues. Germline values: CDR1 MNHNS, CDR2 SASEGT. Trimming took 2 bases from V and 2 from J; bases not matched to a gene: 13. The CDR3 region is CASSEMGGRAPSAYNEQFF. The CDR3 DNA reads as TGTGCCAGCAGTGAAATGGGCGGGAGGGCCCCAAGCGCCTACAATGAGCAGTTCTTC.

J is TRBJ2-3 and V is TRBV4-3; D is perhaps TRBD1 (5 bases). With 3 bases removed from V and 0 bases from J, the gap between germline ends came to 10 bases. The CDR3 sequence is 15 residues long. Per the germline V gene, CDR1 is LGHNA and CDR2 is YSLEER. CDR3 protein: CASSQVGASTDTQYF. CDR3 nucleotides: TGCGCCAGCAGCCAGGTTGGGGCCAGCACAGATACGCAGTATTTT.

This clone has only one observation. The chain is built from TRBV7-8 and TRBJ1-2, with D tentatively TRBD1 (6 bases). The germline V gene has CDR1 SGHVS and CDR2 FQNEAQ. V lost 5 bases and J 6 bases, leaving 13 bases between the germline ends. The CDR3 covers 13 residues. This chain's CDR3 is CASSQGRGHGYTF. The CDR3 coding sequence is TGTGCCAGCAGCCAAGGCAGGGGCCATGGCTACACCTTC.

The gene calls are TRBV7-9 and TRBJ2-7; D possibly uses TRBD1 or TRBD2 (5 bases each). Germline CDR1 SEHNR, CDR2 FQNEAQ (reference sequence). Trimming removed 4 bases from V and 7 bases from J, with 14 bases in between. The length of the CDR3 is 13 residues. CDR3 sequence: CASSSLGVGEQYF. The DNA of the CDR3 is TGTGCCAGCAGCTCACTAGGGGTGGGTGAGCAGTACTTC.

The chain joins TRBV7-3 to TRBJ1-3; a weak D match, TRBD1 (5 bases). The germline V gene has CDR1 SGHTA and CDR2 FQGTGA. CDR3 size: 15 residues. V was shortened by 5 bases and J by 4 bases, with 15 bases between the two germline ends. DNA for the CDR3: TGTGCCAGCAGCACTATGACAGTGGCAGGAAACACCATATATTTT. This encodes CASSTMTVAGNTIYF.

The CDR3 sequence: CASRPTRRRELNTEAFF. The CDR3 region has the DNA TGTGCCAGCAGGCCGACAAGACGCAGAGAATTAAACACTGAAGCTTTCTTT. The chain has TRBV28 and TRBJ1-1, with D unresolved. CDR3 size: 17 residues. V dropped 6 bases and J dropped 2 bases, with 22 bases sitting between them. Germline CDR1 MDHEN, CDR2 SYDVKM.

CDR3 protein: CASSLADGRTYNEQFF. DNA of the CDR3: TGTGCCAGCAGCTTAGCGGACGGAAGGACCTACAATGAGCAGTTCTTC. V gene TRBV7-9 combines with J gene TRBJ2-1; D is unclear. The CDR3 is 16 amino acids. Germline V lookup: CDR1 SEHNR, CDR2 FQNEAQ (reference sequence). With 0 bases removed from V and 2 bases from J, the gap between germline ends came to 11 bases.

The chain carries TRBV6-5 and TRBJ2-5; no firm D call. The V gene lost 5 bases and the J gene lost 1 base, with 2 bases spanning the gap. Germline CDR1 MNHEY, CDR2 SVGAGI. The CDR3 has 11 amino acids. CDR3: CASSSQETQYF. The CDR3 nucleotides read TGTGCCAGCAGTAGCCAAGAGACCCAGTACTTC.

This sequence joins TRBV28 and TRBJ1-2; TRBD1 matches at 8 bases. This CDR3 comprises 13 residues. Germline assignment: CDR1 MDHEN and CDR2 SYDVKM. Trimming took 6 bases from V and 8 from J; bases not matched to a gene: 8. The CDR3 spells CASSPQGVGGYTF. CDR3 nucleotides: TGTGCCAGCAGCCCACAGGGGGTGGGGGGCTACACCTTC.

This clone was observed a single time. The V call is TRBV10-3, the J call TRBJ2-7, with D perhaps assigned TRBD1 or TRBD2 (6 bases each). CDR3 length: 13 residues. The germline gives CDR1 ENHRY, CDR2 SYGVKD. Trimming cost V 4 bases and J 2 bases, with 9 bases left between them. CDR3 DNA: TGTGCCATCAGTGCAGGGGAGGCCTACGAGCAGTACTTC. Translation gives CAISAGEAYEQYF.

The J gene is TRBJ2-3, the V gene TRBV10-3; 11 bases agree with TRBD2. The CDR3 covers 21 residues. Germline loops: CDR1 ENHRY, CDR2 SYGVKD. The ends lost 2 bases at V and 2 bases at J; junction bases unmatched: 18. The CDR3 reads CAISEPAPLAGALLYTDTQYF. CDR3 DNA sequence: TGTGCCATCAGTGAGCCCGCCCCACTAGCGGGAGCTTTACTTTACACAGATACGCAGTATTTT.

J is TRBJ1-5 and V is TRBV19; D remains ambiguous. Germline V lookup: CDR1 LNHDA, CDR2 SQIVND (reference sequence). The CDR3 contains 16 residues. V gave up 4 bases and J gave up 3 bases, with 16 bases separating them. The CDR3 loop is CASSNPRLIHNQPQHF. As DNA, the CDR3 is TGTGCCAGTAGTAACCCCAGACTCATCCACAATCAGCCCCAGCATTTT.

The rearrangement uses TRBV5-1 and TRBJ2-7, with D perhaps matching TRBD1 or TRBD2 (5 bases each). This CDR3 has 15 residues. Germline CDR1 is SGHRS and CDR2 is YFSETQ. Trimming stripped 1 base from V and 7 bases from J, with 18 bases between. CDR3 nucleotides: TGCGCCAGCAGCTTGAGTTTGGGACCCCCCGAGGAGCAGTACTTC. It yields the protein CASSLSLGPPEEQYF. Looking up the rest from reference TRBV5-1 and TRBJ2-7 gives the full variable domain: KAGVTQTPRYLIKTRGQQVTLSCSPISGHRSVSWYQQTPGQGLQFLFEYFSETQRNKGNFPGRFSGRQFSNSRSEMNVSTLELGDSALYLCASSLSLGPPEEQYFGPGTRLTVT.

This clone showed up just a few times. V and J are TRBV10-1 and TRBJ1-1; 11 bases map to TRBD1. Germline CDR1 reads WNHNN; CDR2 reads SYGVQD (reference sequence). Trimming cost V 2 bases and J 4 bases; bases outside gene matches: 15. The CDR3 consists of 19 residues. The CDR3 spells CASSEVFRDRGYRVTEAFF. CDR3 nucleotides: TGCGCCAGCAGTGAGGTATTCCGGGACAGGGGGTATAGGGTCACTGAAGCTTTCTTT.

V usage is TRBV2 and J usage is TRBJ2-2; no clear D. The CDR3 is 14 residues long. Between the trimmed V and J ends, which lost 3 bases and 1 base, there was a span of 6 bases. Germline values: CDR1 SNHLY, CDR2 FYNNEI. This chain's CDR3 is CASSEGGNTGELFF. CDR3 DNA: TGTGCCAGCAGTGAGGGCGGGAACACCGGGGAGCTGTTTTTT.

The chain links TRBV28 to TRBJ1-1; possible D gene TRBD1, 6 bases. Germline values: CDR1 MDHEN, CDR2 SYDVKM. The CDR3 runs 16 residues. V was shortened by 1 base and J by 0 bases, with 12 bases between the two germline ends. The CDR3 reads CASSLLGGLLNTEAFF. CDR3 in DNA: TGTGCCAGCAGTTTATTGGGGGGGCTCCTGAACACTGAAGCTTTCTTT.

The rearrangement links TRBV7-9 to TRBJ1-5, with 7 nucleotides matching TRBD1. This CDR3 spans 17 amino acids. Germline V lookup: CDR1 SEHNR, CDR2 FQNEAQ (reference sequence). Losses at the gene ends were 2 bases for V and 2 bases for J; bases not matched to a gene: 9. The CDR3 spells CASSLSATGWRNQPQHF. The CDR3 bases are TGTGCCAGCAGCTTATCAGCGACAGGGTGGCGCAATCAGCCCCAGCATTTT.

The CDR3 protein is CASHGQGVDEQYF. DNA of the CDR3: TGTGCCAGCCATGGACAGGGTGTCGACGAGCAGTACTTC. The chain recombines TRBV19 with TRBJ2-7, with 8 bases lining up with TRBD1. Losses at the gene ends were 9 bases for V and 5 bases for J; bases not matched to a gene: 9. The CDR3 runs to 13 residues. The germline V gene has CDR1 LNHDA and CDR2 SQIVND (reference sequence). Based on the CDR3 plus reference TRBV19 and TRBJ2-7, the full variable domain is DGGITQSPKYLFRKEGQNVTLSCEQNLNHDAMYWYRQDPGQGLRLIYYSQIVNDFQKGDIAEGYSVSREKKESFPLTVTSAQKNPTAFYLCASHGQGVDEQYFGPGTRLTVT.

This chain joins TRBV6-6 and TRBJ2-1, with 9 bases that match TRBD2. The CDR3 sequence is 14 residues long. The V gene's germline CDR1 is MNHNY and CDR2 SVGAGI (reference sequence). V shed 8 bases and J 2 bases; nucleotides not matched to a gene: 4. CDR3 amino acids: CASHAGGAYNEQFF. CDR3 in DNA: TGTGCCAGCCATGCGGGGGGGGCCTACAATGAGCAGTTCTTC.